Each of the 10 T cell receptor beta chains below was sequenced from the same sample in a study of blood T cell repertoires in COVID-19. Assay used: immunoSEQ multiplex PCR; TCRdb lists only in-frame clones, some missing. The sample yields approximately 30,000 clones, roughly 87% seen once. Source material: peripheral blood. These TCRs come from a human donor in a cohort sampled during active COVID-19.

The V gene is TRBV10-2, the J gene TRBJ1-1, with 8 positions matching TRBD1. Germline V gives CDR1 WSHSY, CDR2 SAAADI. CDR3 size: 13 residues. J lost 5 bases, V lost 3 bases, and 2 bases had no gene match. The CDR3 here is CASSDRGLTEAFF. The CDR3 DNA reads as TGCGCCAGCAGTGACAGGGGGCTGACTGAAGCTTTCTTT.

V is TRBV5-1 and J is TRBJ2-1, with D maybe TRBD2 (7 bases). The CDR3 contains 19 residues. Germline V gene data show CDR1 as SGHRS and CDR2 as YFSETQ. V was pared by 0 bases and J by 0 bases, with 19 bases between. CDR3 DNA: TGCGCCAGCAGCTTGGTTGGGGGGGCCCCAATTCGCTCCTACAATGAGCAGTTCTTC. Its protein is CASSLVGGAPIRSYNEQFF. The variable domain in full, completed from reference TRBV5-1 and TRBJ2-1, reads KAGVTQTPRYLIKTRGQQVTLSCSPISGHRSVSWYQQTPGQGLQFLFEYFSETQRNKGNFPGRFSGRQFSNSRSEMNVSTLELGDSALYLCASSLVGGAPIRSYNEQFFGPGTRLTVL.

The rearrangement links TRBV10-2 to TRBJ2-1, with 13 bases that match TRBD2. The V gene end was trimmed by 5 bases and the J gene end by 9 bases; junction bases not matched to a gene: 13. This CDR3 has 17 amino acids. In germline, CDR1 is WSHSY, CDR2 SAAADI. The CDR3 loop reads CASSQRTSGGFAGEQFF. Written as DNA, the CDR3 is TGCGCCAGCAGTCAGAGGACTAGCGGGGGATTCGCGGGTGAGCAGTTCTTC.

This rearrangement joins TRBV4-3 to TRBJ1-2; unclear D gene. The CDR3 covers 14 residues. V was pared by 0 bases and J by 5 bases, with 10 bases between. Per germline, CDR1 LGHNA and CDR2 YSLEER. In nucleotides, the CDR3 is TGCGCCAGCAGCCAAGATTCACAGAATTATGGCTACACCTTC. This codes for CASSQDSQNYGYTF.

This rearrangement joins TRBV19 to TRBJ2-5; weak D call: TRBD2 (6 bases). This CDR3 has 16 amino acids. In germline, CDR1 is LNHDA, CDR2 SQIVND (reference sequence). V gave up 3 bases and J gave up 2 bases, with 16 bases separating them. CDR3 sequence reads: CASSIGRPEGQETQYF. CDR3 DNA sequence: TGTGCCAGTAGTATTGGCAGGCCGGAGGGGCAAGAGACCCAGTACTTC.

The chain is built from TRBV14 and TRBJ1-2; perhaps TRBD1 as D (6 bases). Trimming took off 2 bases at V and 7 bases at J, with 11 bases between the two ends. The CDR3 runs to 13 residues. Per germline, CDR1 SGHDN and CDR2 FVKESK. As DNA, the CDR3 is TGTGCCAGCAGCCAATCGGGACACTTTGGCTACACCTTC. It specifies CASSQSGHFGYTF.

The genes are TRBV2 and TRBJ1-2; D perhaps matches TRBD1 (5 bases). This CDR3 spans 14 amino acids. Germline loops: CDR1 SNHLY, CDR2 FYNNEI. Trimming took 7 bases from V and 5 from J, leaving 17 bases between them. CDR3 residues: CASTSGGTLYGYTF. Here the CDR3 DNA reads TGTGCCAGCACCTCCGGGGGTACTTTATATGGCTACACCTTC.

The rearrangement joins TRBV5-1 to TRBJ2-7, with D hard to call. Germline loops: CDR1 SGHRS, CDR2 YFSETQ. V was trimmed by 1 base and J by 5 bases, leaving 13 bases between them. The CDR3 is 14 residues long. CDR3 residues: CASSLKVVADEQYF. The CDR3 DNA reads TGCGCCAGCAGCTTGAAGGTCGTCGCGGACGAGCAGTACTTC.

V and J are TRBV5-1 and TRBJ2-7; D not certain. The V gene's germline CDR1 is SGHRS and CDR2 YFSETQ. With 2 bases removed from V and 2 bases from J, the gap between germline ends came to 11 bases. The CDR3 length is 14 residues. CDR3 in amino acids: CASSLSTVTYEQYF. The CDR3 DNA follows: TGCGCCAGCAGCTTATCAACAGTGACCTACGAGCAGTACTTC.

The chain is built from TRBV5-1 and TRBJ1-6; D gene uncertain. Between the trimmed V and J ends, which lost 4 bases and 9 bases, there was a span of 17 bases. Germline CDR1 reads SGHRS; CDR2 reads YFSETQ. There are 15 residues in the CDR3. The CDR3 reads CASSQEEVFGSPLHF. The CDR3 bases are TGCGCCAGCAGCCAGGAGGAAGTATTCGGTTCACCCCTCCACTTT.